This T cell receptor beta chain came from a study of T-cell reconstitution after alpha-beta-depleted transplantation in children. Findings of the study overall: Most T-cell counts and diversity one year after the transplant came from T cells that were newly produced. Where some patients showed high TCRbeta diversity at day 60, it came from recipient T cells and thymic progenitors that had survived. About two months after transplant, alpha-beta T cells reportedly came from several hundred expanded graft clones.

Unique molecular identifiers were built into the TCRbeta library. From the PCR reads, TCRdb called clonotypes with MiXCR, one entry per CDR3 protein. The table records about a million distinct CDR3 sequences, roughly 29% of them present only once. This CDR3 region has 18 residues. Trimming left V 2 bases short and J 0 bases short, with 15 bases between. CDR1 SGHDT and CDR2 YYEEEE come from the germline V gene. For this clonotype: Its antigen remains unknown.

The source material was PBMCs, mostly from graft donor cells, sampled 360 days after TCRalphabeta/CD19-depleted stem cell transplant. The chain uses TRBV5-6 and TRBJ1-6, with TRBD1 as a possible D gene (5 bases). This receptor was taken from a boy less than two years old who had a stem cell transplant for SCID, so the T cells may come from the graft donor. CDR3 protein: CASSLKRDRSSYNSPLHF. The CDR3 nucleotides read TGTGCCAGCAGCTTAAAAAGGGACCGGAGCTCCTATAATTCACCCCTCCACTTT.